This T cell receptor (beta chain) was sequenced during a study of cytotoxic CD8 clonotypes in ibrutinib-treated CLL. General study findings and limits: Baseline levels of clonality went above those of age-matched healthy donors and moved with circulating CD8+ T-cell counts.

Germline lookup yields CDR1 SNHLY and CDR2 FYNNEI. The CDR3 covers 15 residues. The V and J ends lost 3 bases and 1 base, in that order; junction bases with no gene match: 4. Repertoires were generated with immunoSEQ multiplex PCR, while TCRdb's copy carries only in-frame clones and drops some. The data hold hundreds of thousands of clones, with 80% observed a single time. Worth noting for this clone: Its specificity is not known.

V gene TRBV2 combines with J gene TRBJ2-7; TRBD2 matches at 9 bases. The receptor was isolated from a human donor with chronic lymphocytic leukemia. This specimen was PBMCs, taken before ibrutinib treatment. The CDR3 DNA sequence: TGTGCCAGCAGTGAGGCGGGAGGGTTGTCCTACGAGCAGTACTTC. This translates into CASSEAGGLSYEQYF.